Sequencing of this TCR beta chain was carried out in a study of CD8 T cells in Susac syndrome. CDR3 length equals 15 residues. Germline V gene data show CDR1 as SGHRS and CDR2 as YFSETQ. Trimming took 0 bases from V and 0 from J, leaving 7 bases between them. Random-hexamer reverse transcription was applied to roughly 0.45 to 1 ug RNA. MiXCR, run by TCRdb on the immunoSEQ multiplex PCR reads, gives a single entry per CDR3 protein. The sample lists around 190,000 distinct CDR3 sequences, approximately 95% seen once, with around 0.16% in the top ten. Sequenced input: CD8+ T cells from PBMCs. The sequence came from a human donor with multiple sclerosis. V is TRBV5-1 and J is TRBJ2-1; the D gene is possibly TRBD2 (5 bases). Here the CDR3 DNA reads TGCGCCAGCAGCTTGGAAGAGGGCTCCTACAATGAGCAGTTCTTC. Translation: CASSLEEGSYNEQFF.